Listed below are T cell receptor beta chains from one sample, sequenced in a study of control samples from healthy donors and cancer patients. Some clones are missing from TCRdb's copy, which holds only in-frame ones; the method was immunoSEQ multiplex PCR. The sample yields approximately 190,000 clones, approximately 91% seen once. Sequenced material: blood. The receptors shown here come from a man aged 30-40 years in good health. The CDR3 runs from the conserved cysteine through the conserved F or W. The order of the fields is D gene, J gene, clone size, V gene, CDR3 protein, CDR3 DNA. The D gene is left open where the match is weak. Not every row has a clone size; where given, it reads once, few, many or a size class.

D: TRBD1
J: TRBJ1-5
size: -
V: TRBV19
CDR3: CASSADRGQPQHF
DNA: TGTGCCAGTAGTGCAGACAGGGGCCAGCCCCAGCATTTT

D: -
J: TRBJ1-3
size: -
V: TRBV12-5
CDR3: CASGLVGYGNTIYF
DNA: TGTGCTAGTGGTTTGGTAGGTTATGGGAACACCATATATTTT

D: -
J: TRBJ2-7
size: -
V: TRBV29-1
CDR3: CSVDVGGTHEQYF
DNA: TGCAGCGTTGACGTGGGCGGGACCCACGAGCAGTACTTC

D: TRBD2
J: TRBJ2-2
size: -
V: TRBV24-1
CDR3: CATSDSGGSAGELFF
DNA: TGTGCCACCAGTGACTCGGGGGGGTCTGCCGGGGAGCTGTTTTTT

D: -
J: TRBJ2-7
size: -
V: TRBV6-5
CDR3: CASSYITYEQYF
DNA: TGTGCCAGCAGTTATATTACATACGAGCAGTACTTC

D: -
J: TRBJ1-3
size: -
V: TRBV9
CDR3: CASSSGSGNTIYF
DNA: TGTGCCAGCAGCAGCGGCTCTGGAAACACCATATATTTT

D: -
J: TRBJ1-6
size: few
V: TRBV2
CDR3: CASSEAFGGHSPLHF
DNA: TGTGCCAGCAGTGAAGCGTTCGGGGGACACTCACCCCTCCACTTT

D: TRBD1
J: TRBJ2-3
size: -
V: TRBV7-8
CDR3: CASSINRDRKDTQYF
DNA: TGTGCCAGCAGCATAAACCGGGACAGAAAAGATACGCAGTATTTT

D: -
J: TRBJ1-2
size: -
V: TRBV19
CDR3: CASPGGYERNYGYTF
DNA: TGTGCCAGCCCTGGCGGATACGAGCGGAACTATGGCTACACCTTC

D: -
J: TRBJ2-1
size: -
V: TRBV5-5
CDR3: CASSLQGFNEQFF
DNA: TGTGCCAGCAGCTTGCAGGGATTCAATGAGCAGTTCTTC

D: TRBD1
J: TRBJ1-2
size: -
V: TRBV29-1
CDR3: CSVLTGTDYGYTF
DNA: TGCAGCGTGCTGACCGGGACAGACTATGGCTACACCTTC

D: TRBD1
J: TRBJ2-7
size: -
V: TRBV7-2
CDR3: CASSSGTVYEQYF
DNA: TGTGCCAGCAGCTCCGGGACAGTCTACGAGCAGTACTTC

D: -
J: TRBJ2-2
size: -
V: TRBV7-9
CDR3: CASSLRQEGELFF
DNA: TGTGCCAGCAGCTTAAGACAGGAAGGGGAGCTGTTTTTT

D: TRBD1
J: TRBJ1-5
size: -
V: TRBV2
CDR3: CASSGGGMTGKNQPQHF
DNA: TGTGCCAGCAGTGGAGGCGGGATGACAGGGAAGAATCAGCCCCAGCATTTT

D: -
J: TRBJ1-2
size: few
V: TRBV30
CDR3: CAWRVKTGFYGYTF
DNA: TGTGCCTGGAGAGTGAAGACAGGATTCTATGGCTACACCTTC

D: -
J: TRBJ1-3
size: -
V: TRBV6-5
CDR3: CASSRLVFGNTIYF
DNA: TGTGCCAGCAGTAGATTGGTTTTTGGAAACACCATATATTTT

D: TRBD1
J: TRBJ1-5
size: -
V: TRBV11-2
CDR3: CASSLDGTGGQPQHF
DNA: TGTGCCAGCAGCCTAGACGGGACAGGGGGACAGCCCCAGCATTTT

D: TRBD1
J: TRBJ1-2
size: -
V: TRBV5-4
CDR3: CASSGGQGARYGYTF
DNA: TGTGCCAGCAGCGGCGGACAGGGAGCTAGGTATGGCTACACCTTC

D: TRBD1
J: TRBJ2-2
size: once
V: TRBV10-3
CDR3: CAIRTPGTVSNTGELFF
DNA: TGTGCCATCAGGACCCCGGGGACAGTATCGAACACCGGGGAGCTGTTTTTT

D: -
J: TRBJ2-1
size: -
V: TRBV27
CDR3: CASSSTDFSYNEQFF
DNA: TGTGCCAGCAGTTCTACAGATTTTTCCTACAATGAGCAGTTCTTC

D: -
J: TRBJ1-3
size: -
V: TRBV11-2
CDR3: CASSPSGSVSGNTIYF
DNA: TGTGCCAGCAGCCCTAGTGGGAGTGTCTCTGGAAACACCATATATTTT

D: -
J: TRBJ1-2
size: -
V: TRBV6-5
CDR3: CASSYFRGGRIYGYTF
DNA: TGTGCCAGCAGTTACTTTCGGGGCGGGAGAATCTATGGCTACACCTTC

D: TRBD1
J: TRBJ2-7
size: -
V: TRBV5-5
CDR3: CASSLSGQQYYEQYF
DNA: TGTGCCAGCAGCTTGTCGGGACAGCAATACTACGAGCAGTACTTC

D: -
J: TRBJ1-1
size: -
V: TRBV30
CDR3: CAWNRNLNTEAFF
DNA: TGTGCCTGGAACCGCAACTTGAACACTGAAGCTTTCTTT

D: TRBD1
J: TRBJ2-1
size: -
V: TRBV14
CDR3: CASSQDTGPGGPLNEQFF
DNA: TGTGCCAGCAGCCAAGATACTGGGCCAGGGGGTCCACTGAATGAGCAGTTCTTC

D: -
J: TRBJ2-7
size: once
V: TRBV4-2
CDR3: CASSQGSGASYEQYF
DNA: TGTGCCAGCAGCCAAGGTTCCGGGGCCTCCTACGAGCAGTACTTC

D: -
J: TRBJ1-5
size: -
V: TRBV5-1
CDR3: CASSSGTPNQPQHF
DNA: TGCGCCAGCAGCTCCGGGACACCTAATCAGCCCCAGCATTTT

D: -
J: TRBJ1-4
size: -
V: TRBV29-1
CDR3: CSVLPGAKDEKLFF
DNA: TGCAGCGTACTACCAGGGGCCAAGGATGAAAAACTGTTTTTT

D: TRBD1
J: TRBJ2-7
size: -
V: TRBV27
CDR3: CASRWTGSSYEQYF
DNA: TGTGCCAGCAGATGGACAGGTTCCTCCTACGAGCAGTACTTC

D: -
J: TRBJ2-1
size: -
V: TRBV2
CDR3: CASSVHNEQFF
DNA: TGTGCCAGCAGTGTTCACAATGAGCAGTTCTTC

D: TRBD1
J: TRBJ2-1
size: -
V: TRBV27
CDR3: CASSLGDSPYNEQFF
DNA: TGTGCCAGCAGTTTAGGGGACAGCCCCTACAATGAGCAGTTCTTC

D: -
J: TRBJ1-5
size: few
V: TRBV19
CDR3: CASTVIGAKYSNQPQHF
DNA: TGTGCCAGTACGGTGATAGGGGCGAAATATAGCAATCAGCCCCAGCATTTT

D: -
J: TRBJ2-7
size: -
V: TRBV7-8
CDR3: CASSFSARGGLSLF
DNA: TGTGCCAGCAGCTTCTCTGCACGTGGGGGGCTGAGTCTTTTC

D: TRBD1
J: TRBJ1-2
size: -
V: TRBV4-2
CDR3: CASSQGTGGSNGYTF
DNA: TGTGCCAGCAGCCAGGGGACAGGGGGATCTAATGGCTACACCTTC